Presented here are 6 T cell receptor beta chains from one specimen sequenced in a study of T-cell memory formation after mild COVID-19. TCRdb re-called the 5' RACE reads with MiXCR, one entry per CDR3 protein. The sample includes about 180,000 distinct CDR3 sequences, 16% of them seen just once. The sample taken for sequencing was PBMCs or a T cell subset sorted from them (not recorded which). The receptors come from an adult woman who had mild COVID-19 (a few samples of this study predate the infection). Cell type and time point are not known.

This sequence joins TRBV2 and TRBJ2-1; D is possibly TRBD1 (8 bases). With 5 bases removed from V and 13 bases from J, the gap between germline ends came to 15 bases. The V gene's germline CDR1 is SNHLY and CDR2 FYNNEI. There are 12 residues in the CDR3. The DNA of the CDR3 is TGTGCCAGCAGTACCACAGGGGGGGACCAGTTCTTC. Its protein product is CASSTTGGDQFF.

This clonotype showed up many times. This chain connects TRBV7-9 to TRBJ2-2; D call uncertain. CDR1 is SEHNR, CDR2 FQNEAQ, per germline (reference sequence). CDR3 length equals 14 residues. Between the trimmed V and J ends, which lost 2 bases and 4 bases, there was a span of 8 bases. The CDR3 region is CASSLQGFTGELFF. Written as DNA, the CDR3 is TGTGCCAGCAGCTTACAAGGGTTCACCGGGGAGCTGTTTTTT.

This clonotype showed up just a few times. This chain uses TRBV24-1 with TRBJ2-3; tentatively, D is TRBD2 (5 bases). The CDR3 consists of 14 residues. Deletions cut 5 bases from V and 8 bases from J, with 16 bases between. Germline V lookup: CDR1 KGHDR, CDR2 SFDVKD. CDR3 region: CATSASSLAATQYF. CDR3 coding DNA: TGTGCCACCAGTGCTAGCTCTCTAGCTGCTACGCAGTATTTT.

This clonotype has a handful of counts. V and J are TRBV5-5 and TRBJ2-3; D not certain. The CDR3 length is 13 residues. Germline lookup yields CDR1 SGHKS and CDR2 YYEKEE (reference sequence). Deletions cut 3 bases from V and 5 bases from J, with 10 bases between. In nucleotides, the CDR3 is TGTGCCAGCAGCTGGGCCGGGCAAGATACGCAGTATTTT. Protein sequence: CASSWAGQDTQYF.

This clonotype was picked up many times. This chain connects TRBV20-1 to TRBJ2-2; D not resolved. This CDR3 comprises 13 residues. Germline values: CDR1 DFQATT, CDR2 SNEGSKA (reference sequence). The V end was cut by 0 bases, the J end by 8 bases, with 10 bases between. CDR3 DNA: TGCAGTGCTAGAGATCGTTCGAGAGGGGAGCTGTTTTTT. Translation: CSARDRSRGELFF.

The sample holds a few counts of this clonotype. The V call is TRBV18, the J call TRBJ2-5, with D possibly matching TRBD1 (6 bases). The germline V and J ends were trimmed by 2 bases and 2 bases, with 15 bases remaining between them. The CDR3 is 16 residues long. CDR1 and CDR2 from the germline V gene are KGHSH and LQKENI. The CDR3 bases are TGTGCCAGCTCACCAACCGACAGGATCGGGCAAGAGACCCAGTACTTC. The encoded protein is CASSPTDRIGQETQYF. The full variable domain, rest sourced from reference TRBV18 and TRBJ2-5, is NAGVMQNPRHLVRRRGQEARLRCSPMKGHSHVYWYRQLPEEGLKFMVYLQKENIIDESGMPKERFSAEFPKEGPSILRIQQVVRGDSAAYFCASSPTDRIGQETQYFGPGTRLLVL.